Listed below are T cell receptor beta chains from one sample, sequenced in a study of identical twins. TCRdb ran MiXCR on the 5' RACE reads and lists one entry per CDR3 protein. The table has about 220,000 distinct CDR3 sequences, approximately 5.9% seen once. This same sample was also taken into another study, of T cells expressing NK-cell markers.

Material for sequencing was CD8+ T cells sorted from blood. The receptors come from a woman younger than 35 in good health. The CDR3 runs from the conserved cysteine through the conserved F or W. The order of the fields is CDR3 DNA, CDR3 protein, clone size, V gene, J gene, D gene. The D gene is left open where the match is weak. Size tells how often a clone was seen (once, few, many) or the class of an expanded clone, and some rows leave it out.

CDR3nt: TGTGCCAGCAGTTTAGCTGCAGAGCAGTACTTC; CDR3aa: CASSLAAEQYF; abundance: few; v_gene: TRBV12-3/TRBV12-4; j_gene: TRBJ2-7; d_gene: .
CDR3nt: TGCGCCAGCAGCCAAGACTACGCCGGGTACAATGAGCAGTTCTTC; CDR3aa: CASSQDYAGYNEQFF; abundance: few; v_gene: TRBV4-1; j_gene: TRBJ2-1; d_gene: .
CDR3nt: TGTGCCAGCGGGGGAGGCGGGAGTAGGGAGACCCAGTACTTC; CDR3aa: CASGGGGSRETQYF; abundance: many; v_gene: TRBV12-3/TRBV12-4; j_gene: TRBJ2-5; d_gene: TRBD2
CDR3nt: TGCGCCAGCAGCCTAGATCGGGTACGAGATGGCTACACCTTC; CDR3aa: CASSLDRVRDGYTF; abundance: .; v_gene: TRBV4-1; j_gene: TRBJ1-2; d_gene: .
CDR3nt: TGTGCCAGCTCACTAAAGGAAGGTGGCTACACCTTC; CDR3aa: CASSLKEGGYTF; abundance: .; v_gene: TRBV18; j_gene: TRBJ1-2; d_gene: .
CDR3nt: TGTGCCAGCGGAGAATGGGCAGGGGGCCCGGACATTCAGTACTTC; CDR3aa: CASGEWAGGPDIQYF; abundance: many; v_gene: TRBV3-1; j_gene: TRBJ2-4; d_gene: TRBD1
CDR3nt: TGTGCCTCCAGGGAATCTGGAAACACCATATATTTT; CDR3aa: CASRESGNTIYF; abundance: few; v_gene: TRBV12-3/TRBV12-4; j_gene: TRBJ1-3; d_gene: .
CDR3nt: TGCAGTGCTAGAGGGGTGGAGGGAGTCGTGAATGAGCAGTTCTTC; CDR3aa: CSARGVEGVVNEQFF; abundance: many; v_gene: TRBV20-1; j_gene: TRBJ2-1; d_gene: .
CDR3nt: TGTGCCAGCAGCTGGGAAGCAGCCGAAAAACTGTTTTTT; CDR3aa: CASSWEAAEKLFF; abundance: many; v_gene: TRBV7-9; j_gene: TRBJ1-4; d_gene: .
CDR3nt: TGCAGCGTCGAGGGGGTAAGCTCCTACAATGAGCAGTTCTTC; CDR3aa: CSVEGVSSYNEQFF; abundance: .; v_gene: TRBV29-1; j_gene: TRBJ2-1; d_gene: .
CDR3nt: TGTGCCAGCAGCCAAGATACAGGACTAGCGGGGGTGATTGGAGAGACCCAGTACTTC; CDR3aa: CASSQDTGLAGVIGETQYF; abundance: few; v_gene: TRBV14; j_gene: TRBJ2-5; d_gene: TRBD2
CDR3nt: TGCAGCGTTGAAAATGACCGCCCTGAGCAGTTCTTC; CDR3aa: CSVENDRPEQFF; abundance: many; v_gene: TRBV29-1; j_gene: TRBJ2-1; d_gene: .
CDR3nt: TGCAGCGTCGCGAGCCGGGACGAGCAGTACTTC; CDR3aa: CSVASRDEQYF; abundance: many; v_gene: TRBV29-1; j_gene: TRBJ2-7; d_gene: .
CDR3nt: TGTGCCAGCAGTTTCCCCCGGGACGGCAACTACGAGCAGTACTTC; CDR3aa: CASSFPRDGNYEQYF; abundance: many; v_gene: TRBV6-2/TRBV6-3; j_gene: TRBJ2-7; d_gene: .
CDR3nt: TGTGCCAGCAGTTTCGGACTAGCGAACACCGGGGAGCTGTTTTTT; CDR3aa: CASSFGLANTGELFF; abundance: many; v_gene: TRBV6-2/TRBV6-3; j_gene: TRBJ2-2; d_gene: TRBD2
CDR3nt: TGTGCCAGCAGCGTAGGAGGGGTAACTAACTATGGCTACACCTTC; CDR3aa: CASSVGGVTNYGYTF; abundance: few; v_gene: TRBV9; j_gene: TRBJ1-2; d_gene: .
CDR3nt: TGTGCCAGCAGCGGATCGGGTTTTGAAGCTTTCTTT; CDR3aa: CASSGSGFEAFF; abundance: few; v_gene: TRBV7-8; j_gene: TRBJ1-1; d_gene: .
CDR3nt: TGTGCCAGCAGCCAAGGGGGGCTTCTCACCGGGGAGCTGTTTTTT; CDR3aa: CASSQGGLLTGELFF; abundance: many; v_gene: TRBV4-2; j_gene: TRBJ2-2; d_gene: .
CDR3nt: TGTGCCAGCAGCTTAAGTGGGAGATCCCTCGACAATGAGCAGTTCTTC; CDR3aa: CASSLSGRSLDNEQFF; abundance: many; v_gene: TRBV7-9; j_gene: TRBJ2-1; d_gene: .
CDR3nt: TGTGCCAGCAGCACCAACAGGGGGCCCTACGAGCAGTACTTC; CDR3aa: CASSTNRGPYEQYF; abundance: many; v_gene: TRBV7-9; j_gene: TRBJ2-7; d_gene: TRBD1
CDR3nt: TGTGCCAGCAGAGGACAGGGGGGGTACTTC; CDR3aa: CASRGQGGYF; abundance: .; v_gene: TRBV2; j_gene: TRBJ2-7; d_gene: TRBD1
CDR3nt: TGTGCCAGCAGCCCGGGGACCGTTGGAAACACCATATATTTT; CDR3aa: CASSPGTVGNTIYF; abundance: many; v_gene: TRBV7-9; j_gene: TRBJ1-3; d_gene: .
CDR3nt: TGTGCCAGCACCCGGGAGAACACCGGGGAGCTGTTTTTT; CDR3aa: CASTRENTGELFF; abundance: few; v_gene: TRBV9; j_gene: TRBJ2-2; d_gene: .
CDR3nt: TGCGCCAGCAGCCAAGGGGTCGGGACGGATGGCTACACCTTC; CDR3aa: CASSQGVGTDGYTF; abundance: few; v_gene: TRBV4-3; j_gene: TRBJ1-2; d_gene: .
CDR3nt: TGTGCCAGCAGCTTAACAGGGGTCTCCTACGAGCAGTACTTC; CDR3aa: CASSLTGVSYEQYF; abundance: many; v_gene: TRBV7-2; j_gene: TRBJ2-7; d_gene: TRBD1
CDR3nt: TGTGCTAGTGGTTTGGCAGAGACCCAGTACTTC; CDR3aa: CASGLAETQYF; abundance: .; v_gene: TRBV12-5; j_gene: TRBJ2-5; d_gene: .
CDR3nt: TGTGCCAGCTCACCTCAGCGGGGGGCTTACAATGAGCAGTTCTTC; CDR3aa: CASSPQRGAYNEQFF; abundance: few; v_gene: TRBV18; j_gene: TRBJ2-1; d_gene: TRBD2
CDR3nt: TGCGCCACCAGGACAGGAGCTGAGAGTTTCTTT; CDR3aa: CATRTGAESFF; abundance: many; v_gene: TRBV5-1; j_gene: TRBJ1-1; d_gene: TRBD1
CDR3nt: TGTGCCAGCAGCTGGGACAACTACAATGAGCAGTTCTTC; CDR3aa: CASSWDNYNEQFF; abundance: many; v_gene: TRBV27; j_gene: TRBJ2-1; d_gene: .
CDR3nt: TGCAGTGCTCTCGTTGGGGGTTACAATGGCTACACCTTC; CDR3aa: CSALVGGYNGYTF; abundance: .; v_gene: TRBV20-1; j_gene: TRBJ1-2; d_gene: .
CDR3nt: TGCAGTGCGTTAACAGGGGATTGGACCTACGAGCAGTACTTC; CDR3aa: CSALTGDWTYEQYF; abundance: few; v_gene: TRBV20-1; j_gene: TRBJ2-7; d_gene: TRBD1
CDR3nt: TGTGCCTCAGTAGCGGAGAGCTCCTACGAGCAGTACTTC; CDR3aa: CASVAESSYEQYF; abundance: few; v_gene: TRBV30; j_gene: TRBJ2-7; d_gene: .